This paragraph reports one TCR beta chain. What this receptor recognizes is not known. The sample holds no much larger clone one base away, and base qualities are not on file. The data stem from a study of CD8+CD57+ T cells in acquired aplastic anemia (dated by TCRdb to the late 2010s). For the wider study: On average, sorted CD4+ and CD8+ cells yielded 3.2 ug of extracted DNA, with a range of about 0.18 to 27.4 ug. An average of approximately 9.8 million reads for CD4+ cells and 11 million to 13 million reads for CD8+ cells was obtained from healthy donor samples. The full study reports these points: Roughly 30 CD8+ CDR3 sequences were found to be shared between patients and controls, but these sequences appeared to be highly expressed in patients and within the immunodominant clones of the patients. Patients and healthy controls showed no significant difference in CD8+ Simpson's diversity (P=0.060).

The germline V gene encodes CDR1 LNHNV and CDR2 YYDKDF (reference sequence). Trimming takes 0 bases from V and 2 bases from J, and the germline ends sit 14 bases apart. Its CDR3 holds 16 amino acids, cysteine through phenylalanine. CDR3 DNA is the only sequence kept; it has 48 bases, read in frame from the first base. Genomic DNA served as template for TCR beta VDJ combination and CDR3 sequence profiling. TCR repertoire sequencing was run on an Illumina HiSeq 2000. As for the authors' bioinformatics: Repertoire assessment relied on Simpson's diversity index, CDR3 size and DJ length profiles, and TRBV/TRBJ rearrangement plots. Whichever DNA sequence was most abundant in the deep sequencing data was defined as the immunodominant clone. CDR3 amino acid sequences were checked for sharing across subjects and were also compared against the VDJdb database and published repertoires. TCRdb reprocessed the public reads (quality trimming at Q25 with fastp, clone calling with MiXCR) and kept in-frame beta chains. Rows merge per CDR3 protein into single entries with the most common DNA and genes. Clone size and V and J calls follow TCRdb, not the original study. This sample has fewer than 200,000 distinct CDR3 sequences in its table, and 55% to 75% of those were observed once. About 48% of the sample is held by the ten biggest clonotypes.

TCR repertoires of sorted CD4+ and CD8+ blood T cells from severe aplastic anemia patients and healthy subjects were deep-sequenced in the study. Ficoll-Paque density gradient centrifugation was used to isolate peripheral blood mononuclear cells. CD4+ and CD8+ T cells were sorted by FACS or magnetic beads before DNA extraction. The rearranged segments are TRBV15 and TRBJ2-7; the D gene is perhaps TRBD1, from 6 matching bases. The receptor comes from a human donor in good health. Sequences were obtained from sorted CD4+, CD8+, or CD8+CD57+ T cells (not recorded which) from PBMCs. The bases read TGTGCCACCAGCAGAGATCGTGTGGGGGCCCCCTACGAGCAGTACTTC. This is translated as CATSRDRVGAPYEQYF.